What follows describes a single T cell receptor beta chain. Clones were read by immunoSEQ multiplex PCR, and TCRdb kept only the in-frame ones, dropping some. The data show over 50,000 clones, around 89% seen once. The record originates from a study of T cell changes during pregnancy in multiple sclerosis. The sequences come from peripheral blood, collected after pregnancy. The receptor's source is a female donor with multiple sclerosis, enrolled in a pregnancy study.

The CDR3 spells CASHRTVGDQPQHF. The CDR3 nucleotides read TGTGCCAGCCACCGGACAGTAGGAGATCAGCCCCAGCATTTT. The rearrangement joins TRBV6-6 to TRBJ1-5; TRBD1 is a possible D gene (6 bases). V lost 8 bases and J lost 5, with 16 bases in between. Germline CDR1 reads MNHNY; CDR2 reads SVGAGI (reference sequence). The CDR3 has 14 residues.